This TCR beta chain is drawn from a study of response to subunit inactivated influenza vaccine. Trimming took off 4 bases at V and 0 bases at J, with 15 bases between the two ends. Germline V gene data show CDR1 as SQVTM and CDR2 as ANQGSEA. The CDR3 length is 15 residues. In TCRdb, the RT-PCR reads were re-called with MiXCR into one record per CDR3 protein. The repertoire includes approximately 680,000 distinct CDR3 sequences, less than 20% of them detected once, and roughly 10% sits in the top ten. Study-wide results and limits: Authors proposed each seasonal influenza vaccination draws in few new T cells.

Turning to this clonotype: Its specificity is unknown.

The source material was PBMCs from blood, sampled 12 days after vaccination. The receptor's source is a man aged 50-60 years who received an inactivated influenza vaccine. This chain connects TRBV29-1 to TRBJ2-5; D not resolved. In DNA, the CDR3 is TGCAGCGTTGGGGCCGCATACCTGTACCAAGAGACCCAGTACTTC. Residues: CSVGAAYLYQETQYF.